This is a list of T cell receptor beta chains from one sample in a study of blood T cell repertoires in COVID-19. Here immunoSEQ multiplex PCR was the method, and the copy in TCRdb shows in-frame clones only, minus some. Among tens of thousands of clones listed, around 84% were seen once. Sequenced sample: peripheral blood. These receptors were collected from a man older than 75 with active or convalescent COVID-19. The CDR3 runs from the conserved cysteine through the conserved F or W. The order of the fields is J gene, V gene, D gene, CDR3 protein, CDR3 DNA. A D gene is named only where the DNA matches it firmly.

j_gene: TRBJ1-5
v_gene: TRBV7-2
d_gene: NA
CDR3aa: CASSLYWNQPQHF
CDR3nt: TGTGCCAGCAGCTTGTACTGGAATCAGCCCCAGCATTTT

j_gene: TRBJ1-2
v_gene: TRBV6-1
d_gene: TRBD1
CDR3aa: CASSEDMGQTNYGYTF
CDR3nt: TGTGCCAGCAGTGAAGACATGGGACAGACTAACTATGGCTACACCTTC

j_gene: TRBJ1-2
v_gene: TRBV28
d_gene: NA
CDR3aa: CASSLHRDGNYGYTF
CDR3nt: TGTGCCAGCAGTCTCCACAGGGATGGGAACTATGGCTACACCTTC

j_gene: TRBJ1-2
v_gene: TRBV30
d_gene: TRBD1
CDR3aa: CACTLQGALVYGYTF
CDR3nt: TGTGCCTGCACATTACAGGGGGCGCTGGTCTATGGCTACACCTTC

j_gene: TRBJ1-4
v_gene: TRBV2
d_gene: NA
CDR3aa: CASSGTNEKLFF
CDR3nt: TGTGCCAGCTCCGGAACTAATGAAAAACTGTTTTTT

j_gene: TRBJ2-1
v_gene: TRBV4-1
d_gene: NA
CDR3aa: CASSQAVAGPYNEQFF
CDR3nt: TGCGCCAGCAGCCAAGCCGTGGCGGGACCTTACAATGAGCAGTTCTTC

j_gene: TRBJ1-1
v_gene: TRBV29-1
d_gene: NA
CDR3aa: CSIAQLMNTEAFF
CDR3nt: TGCAGCATCGCCCAACTCATGAACACTGAAGCTTTCTTT

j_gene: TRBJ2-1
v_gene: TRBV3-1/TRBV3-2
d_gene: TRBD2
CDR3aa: CASSQLAGGSYNEQFF
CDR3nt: TGTGCCAGCAGCCAACTAGCGGGAGGGAGCTACAATGAGCAGTTCTTC

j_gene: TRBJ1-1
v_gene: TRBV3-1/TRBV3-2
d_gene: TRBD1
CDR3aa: CASSQRQGQAFF
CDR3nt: TGTGCCAGCAGCCAAAGACAGGGGCAGGCTTTCTTT

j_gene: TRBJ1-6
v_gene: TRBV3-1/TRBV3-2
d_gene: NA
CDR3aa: CASSQIRQGNSPLHF
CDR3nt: TGTGCCAGCAGCCAAATTCGGCAGGGGAATTCACCCCTCCACTTT